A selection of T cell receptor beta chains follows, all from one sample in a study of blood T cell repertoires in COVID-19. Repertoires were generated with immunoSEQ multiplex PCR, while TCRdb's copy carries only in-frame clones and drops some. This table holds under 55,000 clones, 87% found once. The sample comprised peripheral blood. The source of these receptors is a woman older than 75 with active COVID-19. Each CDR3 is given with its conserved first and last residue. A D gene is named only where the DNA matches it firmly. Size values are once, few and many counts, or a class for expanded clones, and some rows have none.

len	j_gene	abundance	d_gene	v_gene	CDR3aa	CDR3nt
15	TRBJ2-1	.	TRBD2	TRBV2	CASSQTVGGGDPLFF	TGTGCCAGCAGTCAGACCGTAGGTGGGGGGGACCCCCTGTTCTTC
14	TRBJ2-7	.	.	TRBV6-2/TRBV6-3	CASSTPRFTYEQYF	TGTGCCAGCAGTACCCCCAGGTTCACCTACGAGCAGTACTTC
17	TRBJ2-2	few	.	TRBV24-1	CATSDSMWGQVTGELFF	TGTGCCACCAGTGATTCTATGTGGGGGCAGGTCACCGGGGAGCTGTTTTTT
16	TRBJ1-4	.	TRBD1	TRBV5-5	CASSLSRGRDNEKLFF	TGTGCCAGCAGCTTGTCTAGGGGGCGAGATAATGAAAAACTGTTTTTT
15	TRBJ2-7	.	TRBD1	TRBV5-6	CASSLPQGVSYEQYF	TGTGCCAGCAGCTTGCCGCAGGGGGTCTCCTACGAGCAGTACTTC
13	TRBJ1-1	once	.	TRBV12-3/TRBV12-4	CASSLGGVRGAFF	TGTGCCAGCAGTTTAGGGGGCGTCCGGGGGGCTTTCTTT
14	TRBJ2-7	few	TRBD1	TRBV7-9	CASSSAGGGYEQYF	TGTGCCAGCAGCTCTGCAGGGGGCGGCTACGAGCAGTACTTC
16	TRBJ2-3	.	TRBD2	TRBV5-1	CASSLAPSGGTDTQYF	TGCGCCAGCAGCTTGGCGCCTAGCGGGGGTACAGATACGCAGTATTTT
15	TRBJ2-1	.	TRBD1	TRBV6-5	CASSRDRGSYNEQFF	TGTGCCAGCAGTCGCGACAGGGGGTCCTACAATGAGCAGTTCTTC
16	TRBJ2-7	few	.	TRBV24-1	CATSDGQGGNPYEQYF	TGTGCCACCAGTGACGGACAGGGAGGGAACCCCTACGAGCAGTACTTC
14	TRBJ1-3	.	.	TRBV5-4	CASSLQGSGNTIYF	TGTGCCAGCAGCTTGCAGGGCTCTGGAAACACCATATATTTT
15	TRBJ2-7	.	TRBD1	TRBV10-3	CAISKTGSSSYEQYF	TGTGCCATCAGCAAGACAGGGTCTAGCTCCTACGAGCAGTACTTC
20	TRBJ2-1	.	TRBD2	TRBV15	CATSRDRPTSGQSSYNEQFF	TGTGCCACCAGCAGAGATAGACCCACTAGCGGGCAAAGCTCCTACAATGAGCAGTTCTTC
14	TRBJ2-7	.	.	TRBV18	CASSPSRQAYEQYF	TGTGCCAGCTCACCAAGTCGACAGGCCTACGAGCAGTACTTC
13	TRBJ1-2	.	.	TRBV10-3	CATSQEGDYGYTF	TGTGCCACCTCCCAGGAAGGCGACTATGGCTACACCTTC
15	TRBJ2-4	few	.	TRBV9	CASSRGTQAKNIQYF	TGTGCCAGCAGCCGAGGCACTCAAGCCAAAAACATTCAGTACTTC
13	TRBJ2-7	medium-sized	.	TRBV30	CAWSVVRDYEQYF	TGTGCCTGGAGTGTAGTCCGCGACTACGAGCAGTACTTC
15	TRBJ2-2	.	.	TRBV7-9	CASSSWTANTGELFF	TGTGCCAGCAGCTCCTGGACAGCGAACACCGGGGAGCTGTTTTTT
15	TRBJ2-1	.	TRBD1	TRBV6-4	CASSDYAGTGNEQFF	TGTGCCAGCAGTGACTACGCCGGGACAGGTAATGAGCAGTTCTTC
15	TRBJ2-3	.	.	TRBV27	CASSFYNRRTDTQYF	TGTGCCAGCAGTTTCTACAACCGGAGGACAGATACGCAGTATTTT
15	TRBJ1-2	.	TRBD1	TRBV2	CASWDGTGQGRGYTF	TGTGCCAGCTGGGACGGGACGGGACAGGGGCGAGGCTACACCTTC
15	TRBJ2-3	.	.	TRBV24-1	CATTGGRQASDTQYF	TGTGCCACCACCGGGGGGAGACAGGCGTCCGATACGCAGTATTTT
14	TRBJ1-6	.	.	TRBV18	CASSPARDNSPLHF	TGTGCCAGCTCACCTGCGCGGGACAATTCACCCCTCCACTTT
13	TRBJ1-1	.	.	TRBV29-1	CSARLDSITEAFF	TGCAGCGCAAGACTGGACAGCATCACTGAAGCTTTCTTT